The rows below give T cell receptor beta chains drawn from one sample of a study of response to subunit inactivated influenza vaccine. MiXCR, run by TCRdb on the RT-PCR reads, gives a single entry per CDR3 protein. The sample lists about 700,000 distinct CDR3 sequences; approximately 13% were seen once. The sequenced sample was PBMCs from blood, obtained around 14 days before vaccination. The receptors shown here come from a man aged 45-60 years who received an inactivated influenza vaccine. Both conserved end residues are part of each CDR3. A D gene is named only where the DNA matches it firmly. Clone size appears in some rows only: once, few, many, or a class for an expanded clone.

d_call	v_call	j_call	clone_size	cdr3_nt	cdr3_aa
TRBD1	TRBV5-1	TRBJ1-1	few	TGCGCCAGCAGCGCCTTCCTGCAGGGGGGCACTGAAGCTTTCTTT	CASSAFLQGGTEAFF
TRBD2	TRBV7-7	TRBJ2-5	many	TGTGCTAGCAGCTTAGGGAGACTAGCGGGGGCCCAAGAGACCCAGTACTTC	CASSLGRLAGAQETQYF
NA	TRBV5-1	TRBJ1-6	NA	TGCGCCAGCAGCCTTGGGGACCATAATTCACCCCTCCACTTT	CASSLGDHNSPLHF
NA	TRBV29-1	TRBJ2-7	few	TGCAGCGTTGAAGACCCGCCGGGTTCCTACGAGCAGTACTTC	CSVEDPPGSYEQYF
TRBD1	TRBV20-1	TRBJ2-5	NA	TGCAGTGCCCCGACGGACAGGGCAGGGGAGACCCAGTACTTC	CSAPTDRAGETQYF
TRBD1	TRBV7-9	TRBJ1-1	NA	TGTGCCAGCAGCTCCTCACGTGGAAGGACAGGAAGGACTGAAGCTTTCTTT	CASSSSRGRTGRTEAFF
TRBD2	TRBV5-1	TRBJ2-3	few	TGCGCCAGCAGCATGGAGCGGGGGGGTTTTACAGATACGCAGTATTTT	CASSMERGGFTDTQYF
NA	TRBV27	TRBJ2-3	NA	TGTGCCAGCAGTTTCAAGCCTCGCACAGATACGCAGTATTTT	CASSFKPRTDTQYF
NA	TRBV27	TRBJ1-2	once	TGTGCCAGCAGTTTCGCTAAACCCCGGCGGCCCTATGGCTACACCTTC	CASSFAKPRRPYGYTF
NA	TRBV5-4	TRBJ1-2	NA	TGTGCCAGCAGCTTCTCCAGGGACTATGGCTACACCTTC	CASSFSRDYGYTF
NA	TRBV7-9	TRBJ2-2	NA	TGTGCCAGCAGCACCAACAGGGTTCCCGGGGAGCTGTTTTTT	CASSTNRVPGELFF
NA	TRBV4-3	TRBJ1-2	many	TGCGCCAGCAGCCAAGACAATCAGGGGCGTTATGGCTACACCTTC	CASSQDNQGRYGYTF
NA	TRBV18	TRBJ1-5	NA	TGTGCCAGCTCACAGGCAGACAATCAGCCCCAGCATTTT	CASSQADNQPQHF
NA	TRBV12-3/TRBV12-4	TRBJ1-5	few	TGTGCCAGCAGTTTCAGGGCGCCGCAGACCCAGCATTTT	CASSFRAPQTQHF
NA	TRBV28	TRBJ2-5	many	TGTGCCAGCAGTTTTGGGGGGCCTGAGACCCAGTACTTC	CASSFGGPETQYF
NA	TRBV7-8	TRBJ2-2	few	TGTGCCAGCAGCTCTCAAGGGGGGTTTACCGGGGAGCTGTTTTTT	CASSSQGGFTGELFF
NA	TRBV7-9	TRBJ2-1	few	TGTGCCAGCAGCTTAGCGGGGGGTTTGGGGAATGAGCAGTTCTTC	CASSLAGGLGNEQFF
TRBD2	TRBV10-3	TRBJ2-5	few	TGTGCCATCAGCTCTAGCGGGAGGGTCACAGAGACCCAGTACTTC	CAISSSGRVTETQYF
NA	TRBV7-9	TRBJ2-2	NA	TGTGCCAGCAGCTATGCAGGGTGGGGCACCGGGGAGCTGTTTTTT	CASSYAGWGTGELFF
TRBD2	TRBV3-1	TRBJ2-7	many	TGTGCCAGCAGCCTCTCTACGGGAGGTTCCCACTACGAGCAGTACTTC	CASSLSTGGSHYEQYF
NA	TRBV3-1	TRBJ2-7	NA	TGTGCCAGCAGTCGGGGACTCGAAATCTACGAGCAGTACTTC	CASSRGLEIYEQYF
TRBD2	TRBV12-3/TRBV12-4	TRBJ2-3	NA	TGTGCCAGCAGGACGACTAGCGCAGATACGCAGTATTTT	CASRTTSADTQYF